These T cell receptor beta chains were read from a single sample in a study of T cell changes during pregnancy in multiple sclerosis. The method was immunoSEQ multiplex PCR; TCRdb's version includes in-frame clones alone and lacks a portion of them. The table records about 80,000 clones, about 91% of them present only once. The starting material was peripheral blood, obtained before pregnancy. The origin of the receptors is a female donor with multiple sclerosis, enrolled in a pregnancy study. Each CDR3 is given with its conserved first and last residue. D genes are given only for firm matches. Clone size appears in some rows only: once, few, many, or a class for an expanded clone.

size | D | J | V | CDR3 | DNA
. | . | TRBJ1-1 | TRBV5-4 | CASSLLDRPYTEAFF | TGTGCCAGCAGCTTGTTAGACAGGCCGTACACTGAAGCTTTCTTT
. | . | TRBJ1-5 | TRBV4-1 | CASSQESYSQPQHF | TGCGCCAGCAGCCAAGAATCCTACAGTCAGCCCCAGCATTTT
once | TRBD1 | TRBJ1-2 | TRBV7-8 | CASSLRDSFIGPYGYTF | TGTGCCAGCAGCTTAAGGGACAGTTTCATCGGGCCTTATGGCTACACCTTC
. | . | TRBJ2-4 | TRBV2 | CASSVQAIQYF | TGTGCCAGCAGTGTACAGGCCATTCAGTACTTC
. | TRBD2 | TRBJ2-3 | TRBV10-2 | CASRRGVGADTQYF | TGCGCCAGCAGACGGGGGGTCGGGGCAGATACGCAGTATTTT
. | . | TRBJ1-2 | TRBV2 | CASSPGAGYGYTF | TGTGCCAGCAGTCCCGGCGCGGGCTATGGCTACACCTTC
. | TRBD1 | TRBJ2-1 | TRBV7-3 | CASSPGGGQTEQFF | TGTGCCAGCAGCCCAGGGGGCGGTCAAACTGAGCAGTTCTTC
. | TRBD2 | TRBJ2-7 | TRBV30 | CAWSVASGSSYEQYF | TGTGCCTGGAGTGTGGCTAGCGGTAGCTCCTACGAGCAGTACTTC
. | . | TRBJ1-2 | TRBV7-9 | CASSRQQGDGYTF | TGTGCCAGCAGCCGACAACAGGGAGATGGCTACACCTTC
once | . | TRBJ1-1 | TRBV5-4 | CASSPRTPGTEAFF | TGTGCCAGCAGCCCCCGGACTCCTGGTACTGAAGCTTTCTTT
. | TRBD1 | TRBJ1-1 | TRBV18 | CASSPLTGGDTEAFF | TGTGCCAGCTCACCTCTTACAGGGGGTGACACTGAAGCTTTCTTT
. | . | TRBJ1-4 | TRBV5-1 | CASSPQGLSTNEKLFF | TGCGCCAGCAGCCCCCAGGGTCTGTCAACTAATGAAAAACTGTTTTTT
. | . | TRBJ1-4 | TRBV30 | CAWSPGLAVNEKLFF | TGTGCCTGGAGCCCAGGATTGGCAGTGAATGAAAAACTGTTTTTT
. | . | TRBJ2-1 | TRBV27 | CASSSGLGESTYNEQFF | TGTGCCAGCAGTTCAGGTCTTGGCGAGAGTACCTACAATGAGCAGTTCTTC
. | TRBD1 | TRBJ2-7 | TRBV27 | CASSFFRGPSYEQYF | TGTGCCAGCAGTTTTTTCAGGGGGCCGTCGTACGAGCAGTACTTC
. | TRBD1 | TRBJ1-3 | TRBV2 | CASSPRGTGNTIYF | TGTGCCAGCAGTCCCAGGGGGACCGGAAACACCATATATTTT
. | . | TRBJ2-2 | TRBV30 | CAWIWGTPNTGELFF | TGTGCCTGGATCTGGGGGACTCCGAACACCGGGGAGCTGTTTTTT
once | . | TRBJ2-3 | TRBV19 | CASRRRLVSTDTQYF | TGTGCCAGTAGGCGCCGACTAGTGAGCACAGATACGCAGTATTTT
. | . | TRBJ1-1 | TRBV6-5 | CASSPWRNTEAFF | TGTGCCAGCAGTCCCTGGAGGAACACTGAAGCTTTCTTT
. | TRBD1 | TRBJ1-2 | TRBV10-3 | CAISESVQGAVYGYTF | TGTGCCATCAGTGAGTCGGTCCAGGGGGCGGTCTATGGCTACACCTTC
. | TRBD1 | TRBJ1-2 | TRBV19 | CASSMGTGRANYGYTF | TGTGCCAGTAGTATGGGGACAGGGCGAGCTAACTATGGCTACACCTTC
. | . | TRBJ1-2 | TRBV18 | CASSPDRTLLGYTF | TGTGCCAGCTCACCAGACAGGACCCTCTTAGGCTACACCTTC
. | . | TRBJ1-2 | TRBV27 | CASWDPGLDGYTF | TGTGCCAGCTGGGATCCAGGGTTGGATGGCTACACCTTC
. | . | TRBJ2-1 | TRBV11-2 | CASSRRGAGPYNEQFF | TGTGCCAGCTCCCGCCGGGGAGCGGGTCCCTACAATGAGCAGTTCTTC
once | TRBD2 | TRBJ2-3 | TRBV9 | CASSGTSGTDTQYF | TGTGCCAGCAGCGGGACTAGCGGCACAGATACGCAGTATTTT
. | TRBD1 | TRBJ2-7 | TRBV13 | CASSQGDRAHEQYF | TGTGCCAGCAGCCAGGGAGACAGGGCTCACGAGCAGTACTTC
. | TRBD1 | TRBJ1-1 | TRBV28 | CASSQSTGGDTEAFF | TGTGCCAGCAGTCAGTCGACAGGGGGGGACACTGAAGCTTTCTTT
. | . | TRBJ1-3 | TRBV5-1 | CASSQDSAGNTIYF | TGCGCCAGCAGCCAGGACAGCGCTGGAAACACCATATATTTT
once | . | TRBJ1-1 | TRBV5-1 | CASSLEGLVRTEAFF | TGCGCCAGCAGCTTAGAGGGTTTAGTTCGGACTGAAGCTTTCTTT
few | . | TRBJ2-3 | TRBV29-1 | CSVDLSTDTQYF | TGCAGCGTTGATTTAAGCACAGATACGCAGTATTTT
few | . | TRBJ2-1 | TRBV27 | CASSLSVSSYNEQFF | TGTGCCAGCAGTTTATCGGTTAGCTCCTACAATGAGCAGTTCTTC
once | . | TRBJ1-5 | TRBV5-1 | CASSPDSNQPQHF | TGCGCCAGCAGCCCCGACAGTAACCAGCCCCAGCATTTT
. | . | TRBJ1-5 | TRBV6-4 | CASKLDRNQPQHF | TGTGCCAGCAAGCTGGACAGAAATCAGCCCCAGCATTTT
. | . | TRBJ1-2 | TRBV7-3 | CASSLGRGIDYGYTF | TGTGCCAGCAGCTTGGGGAGGGGTATCGACTATGGCTACACCTTC
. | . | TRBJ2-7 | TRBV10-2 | CATGPREGYEQYF | TGCGCCACCGGACCCCGCGAGGGTTACGAGCAGTACTTC
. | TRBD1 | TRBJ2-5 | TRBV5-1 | CASSLPFRGQLKETQYF | TGCGCCAGCAGCTTGCCTTTCCGGGGACAGTTAAAAGAGACCCAGTACTTC
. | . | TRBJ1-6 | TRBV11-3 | CASSLSDSLRAANSPLHF | TGTGCCAGCAGCTTATCCGACAGCCTCAGGGCGGCCAATTCACCCCTCCACTTT
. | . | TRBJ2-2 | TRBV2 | CASSPTQTGELFF | TGTGCCAGCAGTCCGACTCAAACCGGGGAGCTGTTTTTT
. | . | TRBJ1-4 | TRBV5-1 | CASSLDPGVGEKLFF | TGCGCCAGCAGCTTGGACCCAGGGGTGGGGGAAAAACTGTTTTTT
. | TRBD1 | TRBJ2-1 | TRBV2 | CASSYRGLQLYEQFF | TGTGCCAGCAGCTACAGGGGGCTCCAATTGTATGAGCAGTTCTTC
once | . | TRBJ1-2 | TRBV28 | CASSFGGSNYGYTF | TGTGCCAGCAGTTTCGGGGGATCTAACTATGGCTACACCTTC
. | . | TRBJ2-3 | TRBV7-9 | CASSSGIGGDTDTQYF | TGTGCCAGCAGCTCCGGGATAGGGGGTGACACAGATACGCAGTATTTT
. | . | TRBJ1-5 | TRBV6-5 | CASSPSRIGSQHF | TGTGCCAGCAGTCCCTCGCGTATCGGGTCCCAGCATTTT